These 20 T cell receptor beta chains were sequenced from one sample in a study of OX40 agonist ivuxolimab in advanced cancers. Some clones are missing from TCRdb's copy, which holds only in-frame ones; the method was immunoSEQ multiplex PCR. The data contain about 57,000 clones, around 80% of them seen just once; the ten biggest clones take up over 3%. Sequences were derived from CD4+ or CD8+ T cells sorted from blood, sampled in a trial of the OX40 agonist ivuxolimab. Receptor source: an adult with an advanced solid tumor such as melanoma, head and neck, liver or kidney cancer.

The chain combines TRBV2 with TRBJ2-7, with D possibly being TRBD1 (6 bases). Looked up from germline, CDR1 is SNHLY and CDR2 is FYNNEI. This CDR3 comprises 14 residues. Trimming stripped 6 bases from V and 0 bases from J, with 12 bases between. Here the CDR3 reads CASRGQLNSYEQYF. The CDR3 DNA sequence: TGTGCCAGCAGAGGACAGCTTAACTCCTACGAGCAGTACTTC. The full variable domain, completed using reference TRBV2 and TRBJ2-7, is EPEVTQTPSHQVTQMGQEVILRCVPISNHLYFYWYRQILGQKVEFLVSFYNNEISEKSEIFDDQFSVERPDGSNFTLKIRSTKLEDSAMYFCASRGQLNSYEQYFGPGTRLTVT.

The chain joins TRBV18 to TRBJ2-7, with a weak D call TRBD2 (5 bases). CDR3 length equals 13 residues. V dropped 4 bases and J dropped 5 bases, with 12 bases sitting between them. The V gene's germline CDR1 is KGHSH and CDR2 LQKENI. The CDR3 nucleotides read TGTGCCAGCTCACTCAGGACTGTCGACGAGCAGTACTTC. It is translated as CASSLRTVDEQYF.

J is TRBJ2-1 and V is TRBV6-5; 12 bases are shared with TRBD2. The length of the CDR3 is 15 residues. Germline-derived CDR1 and CDR2 are MNHEY and SVGAGI. V was clipped by 6 bases and J by 7 bases; unmatched bases: 7. The CDR3 DNA is TGTGCCAGCAGACGTCTAGCGGGAGGGCGGAATGAGCAGTTCTTC. Translation: CASRRLAGGRNEQFF.

The count of this clone is one. The genes are TRBV9 and TRBJ2-5; D remains unclear. Trimming shortened V by 2 bases and J by 2 bases, and 10 bases separated the two germline ends. The germline V gene encodes CDR1 SGDLS and CDR2 YYNGEE. CDR3 size: 14 residues. In DNA, the CDR3 is TGTGCCAGCAGCGTTGATCAGATACAAGAGACCCAGTACTTC. This gives the protein CASSVDQIQETQYF.

The chain recombines TRBV5-8 with TRBJ1-5, with D perhaps TRBD1 (5 bases). Per germline, CDR1 SGHTS and CDR2 YDEGEE. CDR3 length: 15 residues. V was cut by 0 bases and J by 0 bases, with 7 bases left in between. For the CDR3, the DNA is TGTGCCAGCAGCTTGGTAGGGACTAGCAATCAGCCCCAGCATTTT. Translating it yields CASSLVGTSNQPQHF.

The chain couples TRBV28 to TRBJ1-1; TRBD1 agrees at 7 bases. The CDR3 is 15 amino acids. Germline assignment: CDR1 MDHEN and CDR2 SYDVKM. V shed 5 bases, J shed 1 base, and the junction held 7 bases outside the gene matches. CDR3 residues: CASSPPGQRNTEAFF. The CDR3 coding sequence is TGTGCCAGCAGTCCCCCGGGACAGCGGAACACTGAAGCTTTCTTT. Full variable domain (remainder filled in from reference TRBV28 and TRBJ1-1): DVKVTQSSRYLVKRTGEKVFLECVQDMDHENMFWYRQDPGLGLRLIYFSYDVKMKEKGDIPEGYSVSREKKERFSLILESASTNQTSMYLCASSPPGQRNTEAFFGQGTRLTVV.

This clone has ten or more counts. The V gene is TRBV16, the J gene TRBJ1-4; a weak D match, TRBD1 (5 bases). Per the germline V gene, CDR1 is KGHSY and CDR2 is FQNENV. The CDR3 loop spans 14 amino acids. Trimming stripped 6 bases from V and 0 bases from J, with 8 bases between. CDR3 in DNA: TGTGCCAGCAGTGCCAGGGCAACTAATGAAAAACTGTTTTTT. Residues: CASSARATNEKLFF.

This clone was found a few times. CDR3 coding DNA: TGTGCCAGCAGCTTAGTACAGGGTCAAGATACGCAGTATTTT. Translated: CASSLVQGQDTQYF. The chain carries TRBV11-2 and TRBJ2-3; maybe TRBD1 (6 bases). Germline lookup yields CDR1 SGHAT and CDR2 FQNNGV. V lost 1 base and J lost 5, with 10 bases in between. The length of the CDR3 is 14 residues.

In nucleotides, the CDR3 is TGTGCCTGGCAGGGCTGGGGCTATGGCTACACCTTC. Its translation is CAWQGWGYGYTF. The chain is built from TRBV30 and TRBJ1-2; weak D call: TRBD1 (5 bases). The CDR3 sequence is 12 residues long. Trimming removed 5 bases at V and 4 bases at J, with 11 bases between. Germline loops: CDR1 GTSNPN, CDR2 SVGIG (reference sequence).

The chain combines TRBV5-1 with TRBJ1-3; 7 bases align to TRBD1. V was pared by 4 bases and J by 0 bases, with 10 bases of the junction left unmatched. Germline assignment: CDR1 SGHRS and CDR2 YFSETQ. The CDR3 is 17 residues long. The CDR3 nucleotides are TGCGCCAGCAGCCCGACCCAGGGGGTCGGCTCTGGAAACACCATATATTTT. Its protein product is CASSPTQGVGSGNTIYF.

This chain uses TRBV6-1 with TRBJ2-2; D not resolved. Germline lookup yields CDR1 MNHNS and CDR2 SASEGT. The CDR3 has 15 amino acids. Trimming pared 5 bases from V and 4 bases from J, leaving 14 bases between. In DNA form, the CDR3 reads TGTGCCAGCAGTTCCCCCGGGTCCTTCACCGGGGAGCTGTTTTTT. Translated, it gives CASSSPGSFTGELFF.

This clone has just one count. This sequence joins TRBV7-6 and TRBJ1-2; TRBD1 is a possible D gene (6 bases). Trimming cost V 4 bases and J 2 bases, with 17 bases left between them. CDR1 is SGHVS, CDR2 FNYEAQ, per germline. CDR3 size: 16 residues. The CDR3 DNA is TGTGCCAGCAGCTCAGAGGGGGGGCAGGTCAACTATGGCTACACCTTC. This sequence encodes CASSSEGGQVNYGYTF.

The table lists this clone with a few counts. The CDR3 sequence is CASSPRLQTEAFF. The DNA of the CDR3 is TGTGCCAGCAGCCCTCGACTCCAGACTGAAGCTTTCTTT. The chain joins TRBV14 to TRBJ1-1; D call uncertain. The germline gives CDR1 SGHDN, CDR2 FVKESK. CDR3 size: 13 residues. Trimming took off 4 bases at V and 5 bases at J, with 11 bases between the two ends.

The gene calls are TRBV2 and TRBJ2-4; 8 bases fit TRBD2. Germline V lookup: CDR1 SNHLY, CDR2 FYNNEI. CDR3 length: 17 amino acids. V dropped 2 bases and J dropped 0; count of bases not matched to a gene: 6. This CDR3 reads CASSERSSGLAKNIQYF. In nucleotides, the CDR3 is TGTGCCAGCAGTGAAAGGTCTAGCGGGTTAGCCAAAAACATTCAGTACTTC.

This chain links TRBV6-4 with TRBJ1-2; 11 bases align to TRBD1. Trimming cost V 2 bases and J 4 bases; bases outside gene matches: 6. The CDR3 is 16 residues long. Germline CDR1 is MRHNA and CDR2 is SNTAGT. The CDR3 is CASSDGTGGTFYGYTF. The CDR3 DNA sequence: TGTGCCAGCAGTGACGGGACAGGGGGTACCTTCTATGGCTACACCTTC.

The chain uses TRBV6-1 and TRBJ1-3; D unclear. The germline V gene encodes CDR1 MNHNS and CDR2 SASEGT. V was pared by 1 base and J by 5 bases, with 3 bases between. The CDR3 has 12 residues. The CDR3 sequence is CASSEGRNTIYF. DNA of the CDR3: TGTGCCAGCAGTGAAGGAAGAAACACCATATATTTT.

This chain uses TRBV30 with TRBJ2-7, with TRBD1 as a possible D gene (5 bases). V shed 2 bases and J shed 9 bases, with 11 bases lying between them. Germline CDR1 reads GTSNPN; CDR2 reads SVGIG (reference sequence). The CDR3 spans 11 residues. CDR3 nucleotide sequence: TGTGCCTGGAGTACAGGATTGGGGCAGTACTTC. Translation gives CAWSTGLGQYF. The complete variable domain, with remaining parts taken from reference TRBV30 and TRBJ2-7, reads SQTIHQWPATLVQPVGSPLSLECTVEGTSNPNLYWYRQAAGRGLQLLFYSVGIGQISSEVPQNLSASRPQDRQFILSSKKLLLSDSGFYLCAWSTGLGQYFGPGTRLTVT.

Concerning this clone: Other DNA sequences in this sample translate to the same CDR3. The chain has TRBV2 and TRBJ2-2, with 8 bases aligning to TRBD1. CDR1 is SNHLY, CDR2 FYNNEI, per germline. The junction had 2 bases not matched to a gene; V was cut back by 7 bases and J by 1 base. This CDR3 is 14 amino acids long. CDR3 coding DNA: TGTGCCAGCAAGGACAGGGTGAACACCGGGGAGCTGTTTTTT. Translated, it gives CASKDRVNTGELFF.

This clone was seen only a few times. At one end, the junction sequence differs from germline, possibly due to a read error. This chain joins TRBV28 and TRBJ2-7, with 16 bases identical to TRBD2. Germline loops: CDR1 MDHEN, CDR2 SYDVKM. This CDR3 is 14 amino acids long. The CDR3 coding sequence is TGTGCCAGCAGCCCGGGACTAGCGGGAGGGCAATCCTTCTTC. It translates to CASSPGLAGGQSFF.

DNA of the CDR3: TGTGCCATCAGCCCCTGGGCAGACGGGGGGACCCAGTACTTC. It specifies CAISPWADGGTQYF. The genes are TRBV10-3 and TRBJ2-5, with D possibly matching TRBD2 (6 bases). Germline V gives CDR1 ENHRY, CDR2 SYGVKD. The CDR3 runs to 14 residues. With 6 bases removed from V and 7 bases from J, the gap between germline ends came to 18 bases.